These 7 T cell receptor beta chains share one sample of origin, sequenced in a study of human T cells and chemical hapten exposure. Time point given: pre-sensitization, week 0. Treatment defined: therapeutic diphenylcyclopropenone sensitization with weekly scalp DPC. TCRdb called the RACE reads again in MiXCR, with one record for every CDR3 protein. The sample yields 150,000 to 200,000 distinct CDR3 sequences, around 30% seen once. This sample comprised whole blood, obtained in connection with sensitization to the hapten diphenylcyclopropenone (DPC). The receptors here all came from a woman aged 25-40 years with alopecia areata. Some clones in this sample may be carry-over from other donors' samples.

The chain has TRBV10-2 and TRBJ2-7; 11 bases are shared with TRBD2. Looked up from germline, CDR1 is WSHSY and CDR2 is SAAADI. The trim removed 10 bases at V and 3 bases at J, leaving 11 bases unmatched. The CDR3 is 15 residues long. The CDR3 bases are TGCGCCACCCTTCCTGGGGGGACTAGCGGCTACGAGCAGTACTTC. This translates into CATLPGGTSGYEQYF.

The gene calls are TRBV20-1 and TRBJ2-1, with 9 bases fitting TRBD2. Germline-derived CDR1 and CDR2 are DFQATT and SNEGSKA (reference sequence). The CDR3 is made up of 15 amino acids. V was clipped by 1 base and J by 8 bases; unmatched bases: 9. The DNA for the CDR3 is TGCAGTGCTAGAGGTTTGGCGAGCGGGGGGCATGAGCAGTTCTTC. This translates into CSARGLASGGHEQFF.

The gene calls are TRBV10-3 and TRBJ2-2; D is undetermined. Trimming left V 10 bases short and J 3 bases short, with 6 bases between. This CDR3 is built from 11 residues. The germline V gene has CDR1 ENHRY and CDR2 SYGVKD. CDR3 in DNA: TGTGCCACATCTTACACCGGGGAGCTGTTTTTT. The encoded protein is CATSYTGELFF.

There are a few counts of this clonotype. V usage is TRBV2 and J usage is TRBJ2-3; D remains ambiguous. With 6 bases removed from V and 3 bases from J, the gap between germline ends came to 13 bases. The V gene's germline CDR1 is SNHLY and CDR2 FYNNEI. CDR3 size: 14 residues. This CDR3 is CASSLSSMTDTQYF. DNA for the CDR3: TGTGCCAGCAGCCTTTCCTCTATGACAGATACGCAGTATTTT.

The chain joins TRBV6-5 to TRBJ2-7; 7 bases are a match to TRBD1. The CDR3 extends over 13 amino acids. Trimming took 4 bases from V and 6 from J; bases not matched to a gene: 6. Germline V CDR1 and CDR2: MNHEY, SVGAGI. The CDR3 region is CASSSTGPGEQYF. CDR3 sequence (DNA): TGTGCCAGCAGTTCGACAGGGCCGGGCGAGCAGTACTTC.

This clonotype showed up just a few times. The genes are TRBV12-3 or TRBV12-4 and TRBJ2-7; D gene uncertain. The CDR3 totals 14 residues. Deletions cut 5 bases from V and 2 bases from J, with 13 bases between. CDR3 nucleotide sequence: TGTGCCAGCAGTCAGTTGGGCATCGCCTACGAGCAGTACTTC. Amino acids: CASSQLGIAYEQYF.

The chain carries TRBV7-6 and TRBJ2-4; D ambiguous. Germline lookup yields CDR1 SGHVS and CDR2 FNYEAQ. CDR3 length equals 16 residues. V was trimmed by 1 base and J by 0 bases, leaving 10 bases between them. The CDR3 reads CASSLGSELAKNIQYF. The CDR3 DNA is TGTGCCAGCAGCTTAGGGTCAGAACTAGCCAAAAACATTCAGTACTTC.